Presented here are 10 T cell receptor beta chains from one specimen sequenced in a study of T cells in Graves' hyperthyroidism and ophthalmopathy. Amplified TCR beta CDR3 regions came from RNA transcripts. Using the HTBI primer set, a first-round RT-PCR was run on the TCR CDR3. Each CDR3 protein gets one entry after TCRdb re-called the multiplex PCR reads with MiXCR. The table shows fewer than 850,000 distinct CDR3 sequences, with 15% to 20% occurring only once. Sequencing input: blood. These receptors were collected from a man between 45 and 60 years old with Graves' hyperthyroidism.

The table lists this clonotype with many counts. This chain connects TRBV10-3 to TRBJ2-3; 12 bases fit TRBD2. The trim removed 2 bases at V and 4 bases at J, leaving 7 bases unmatched. Germline CDR1 is ENHRY and CDR2 is SYGVKD. CDR3 length: 17 residues. The CDR3 here is CAISEGLTSGSSDTQYF. The CDR3 nucleotides are TGTGCCATCAGTGAGGGACTGACTAGCGGGAGTTCAGATACGCAGTATTTT.

This clonotype came up a few times. The chain joins TRBV5-1 to TRBJ1-2, with TRBD1 matching 8 bases. Germline-derived CDR1 and CDR2 are SGHRS and YFSETQ. The J segment lost 5 bases and the V segment lost 4 bases, leaving 7 bases of the junction unmatched. CDR3 length equals 14 residues. The CDR3 coding sequence is TGCGCCAGCAGCGGCGGACAGGGTTCATATGGCTACACCTTC. This sequence encodes CASSGGQGSYGYTF.

This clonotype occurred a few times. This chain uses TRBV4-2 with TRBJ2-5, with D tentatively TRBD2 (6 bases). Germline V gene data show CDR1 as LGHNA and CDR2 as YNFKEQ. V shed 1 base and J shed 5 bases, with 17 bases lying between them. The CDR3 is 16 residues long. The CDR3 bases are TGTGCCAGCAGCCAAGGGGGAGGACCGATAGGGGAGACCCAGTACTTC. It is translated as CASSQGGGPIGETQYF.

V usage is TRBV4-3 and J usage is TRBJ2-6; 11 bases agree with TRBD2. The CDR3 is 18 amino acids. V lost 1 base, J lost 2 bases, and 4 bases stayed unmatched. Germline CDR1 reads LGHNA; CDR2 reads YSLEER. The CDR3 region has the DNA TGCGCCAGCAGCCAAGTACTAGCGGGAGTTACTGGGGCCAACGTCCTGACTTTC. As protein: CASSQVLAGVTGANVLTF.

CDR3 amino acids: CASSSPTSPYEQYF. The CDR3 region has the DNA TGTGCCAGCAGCTCGCCGACTAGTCCTTACGAGCAGTACTTC. This sequence joins TRBV5-4 and TRBJ2-7; D might be TRBD2 (6 bases). The germline V gene encodes CDR1 SGHNT and CDR2 YYREEE (reference sequence). V lost 3 bases to trimming and J lost 4 bases, with 14 bases between them. The CDR3 extends over 14 amino acids. The full variable domain, in which reference TRBV5-4 and TRBJ2-7 provide the parts outside the CDR3, is ETGVTQSPTHLIKTRGQQVTLRCSSQSGHNTVSWYQQALGQGPQFIFQYYREEENGRGNFPPRFSGLQFPNYSSELNVNALELDDSALYLCASSSPTSPYEQYFGPGTRLTVT.

The chain links TRBV28 to TRBJ1-5, with D tentatively TRBD1 (6 bases). With 6 bases removed from V and 2 bases from J, the gap between germline ends came to 14 bases. The CDR3 length is 15 residues. Germline V lookup: CDR1 MDHEN, CDR2 SYDVKM. The CDR3, as DNA: TGTGCCAGCAGCCAACAGGGAGCTCGCAATCAGCCCCAGCATTTT. As protein: CASSQQGARNQPQHF.

In its sample, this clonotype was seen many times. The CDR3 DNA reads as TGCAGTGCTACGACTAGCGGGGGGCCCTACGAGCAGTACTTC. This codes for CSATTSGGPYEQYF. V and J are TRBV20-1 and TRBJ2-7, with 13 bases fitting TRBD2. V lost 4 bases to trimming and J lost 2 bases; unmatched junction nucleotides: 2. Germline-derived CDR1 and CDR2 are DFQATT and SNEGSKA (reference sequence). This CDR3 contains 14 residues.

This clonotype was detected a few times. The chain combines TRBV28 with TRBJ2-7, with 7 bases aligning to TRBD1. CDR1 and CDR2 (germline): MDHEN, SYDVKM. The CDR3 loop spans 15 amino acids. The V and J ends lost 2 bases and 0 bases, in that order; junction bases with no gene match: 4. CDR3 nucleotide sequence: TGTGCCAGCAGTTTAGAGGGGGCAGACTCCTACGAGCAGTACTTC. Its translation: CASSLEGADSYEQYF. The full variable domain, completed using reference TRBV28 and TRBJ2-7, is DVKVTQSSRYLVKRTGEKVFLECVQDMDHENMFWYRQDPGLGLRLIYFSYDVKMKEKGDIPEGYSVSREKKERFSLILESASTNQTSMYLCASSLEGADSYEQYFGPGTRLTVT.

The table lists this clonotype with a few counts. V and J are TRBV9 and TRBJ2-7, with TRBD2 matching over 8 bases. Germline CDR1 and CDR2: SGDLS and YYNGEE. V shed 4 bases, J shed 5 bases, and the junction held 11 bases outside the gene matches. The CDR3 has 15 amino acids. The CDR3 nucleotides read TGTGCCAGCAGCACCAGCGGGGGAACGAACAACGAGCAGTACTTC. This encodes CASSTSGGTNNEQYF.

This clonotype has just a few counts. The V and J genes are TRBV6-2 or TRBV6-3 and TRBJ2-7; D is ambiguous. This CDR3 contains 14 residues. Germline CDR1 reads MNHEY; CDR2 reads SVGEGT. Trimming removed 7 bases at V and 0 bases at J, with 13 bases between. DNA for the CDR3: TGTGCCAGCACCGGACCAATGAGCTCCTACGAGCAGTACTTC. This sequence encodes CASTGPMSSYEQYF.